These 27 T cell receptor beta chains were sequenced from one sample in a study of beta chain features in type 1 diabetes. TCRB transcripts that were expressed got sequenced, as all of the isolated RNA had been reverse transcribed. Profiling relied on immunoSEQ multiplex PCR, and the TCRdb table lists in-frame clones only, not all of them. The sample holds some 410,000 clones; 10% to 12% are singletons and the top ten take over 0.04%. Sequenced: naive CD4+ T cells from blood. Receptors were obtained from a woman younger than 35 in good health.

The sample holds a few counts of this clone. The chain employs TRBV4-3 and TRBJ2-3; no clear D gene. V lost 0 bases to trimming and J lost 4 bases, with 8 bases between them. The germline V gene has CDR1 LGHNA and CDR2 YSLEER. The CDR3 spans 14 residues. The CDR3 sequence: CASSQDGRSDTQYF. DNA for the CDR3: TGCGCCAGCAGCCAAGACGGACGGTCAGATACGCAGTATTTT.

The chain is built from TRBV28 and TRBJ2-6; the D gene is possibly TRBD2 (5 bases). Trimming removed 8 bases from V and 4 bases from J, with 9 bases in between. The CDR3 is made up of 13 amino acids. Looked up from germline, CDR1 is MDHEN and CDR2 is SYDVKM. The CDR3 loop reads CASGESGANVLTF. The CDR3 DNA is TGTGCCAGCGGGGAGTCCGGGGCCAACGTCCTGACTTTC.

This clone has only a few counts. CDR3 bases: TGTGCCAGCAGCCCTGGGGACAGGGCGCAGTTCTTC. This encodes CASSPGDRAQFF. J is TRBJ2-1 and V is TRBV4-2; TRBD1 matches 9 bases. The CDR3 is 12 amino acids. Germline V CDR1 and CDR2: LGHNA, YNFKEQ. V shed 4 bases and J 12 bases; nucleotides not matched to a gene: 4.

V gene TRBV9 combines with J gene TRBJ2-5; possibly TRBD1 for D (5 bases). There are 15 residues in the CDR3. Trimming removed 0 bases at V and 2 bases at J, with 11 bases between. Germline CDR1 is SGDLS and CDR2 is YYNGEE. The chain's CDR3 is CASSVGRQLQETQYF. CDR3 nucleotide sequence: TGTGCCAGCAGCGTAGGGCGACAGTTACAAGAGACCCAGTACTTC.

The chain links TRBV5-6 to TRBJ2-3, with TRBD2 matching over 8 bases. This CDR3 is 14 amino acids long. J lost 4 bases, V lost 4 bases, and 5 bases had no gene match. CDR1 SGHDT and CDR2 YYEEEE come from the germline V gene. In DNA form, the CDR3 reads TGTGCCAGCAGCCGAGCGGGAGTGGCAGATACGCAGTATTTT. It yields the protein CASSRAGVADTQYF.

This clone was counted between two and nine times. The J gene is TRBJ2-7, the V gene TRBV7-9, with D perhaps TRBD1 (7 bases). Looked up from germline, CDR1 is SEHNR and CDR2 is FQNEAQ (reference sequence). The CDR3 consists of 13 residues. The V end was cut by 5 bases, the J end by 11 bases, with 19 bases between. CDR3 in amino acids: CASSRESAGGKYV. The CDR3 DNA reads TGTGCCAGCAGCCGAGAAAGTGCAGGGGGGAAGTACGTC.

The chain has TRBV28 and TRBJ1-2, with D hard to call. The CDR3 is made up of 12 amino acids. Trimming cost V 4 bases and J 4 bases, with 7 bases left between them. Per the germline V gene, CDR1 is MDHEN and CDR2 is SYDVKM. CDR3 in amino acids: CASSSRLYGYTF. The CDR3 DNA is TGTGCCAGCAGTTCCCGGCTCTATGGCTACACCTTC.

This clone showed up just a few times. J is TRBJ1-6 and V is TRBV4-1; 8 bases are a match to TRBD1. The CDR3 length is 16 residues. Trimming took 4 bases from V and 7 from J; bases not matched to a gene: 9. CDR1 is MGHRA and CDR2 is YSYEKL in the germline V gene. The CDR3 region is CASSRWTGPINSPLHF. DNA of the CDR3: TGCGCCAGCAGCCGTTGGACAGGGCCCATCAATTCACCCCTCCACTTT.

This clone was recorded a few times. The chain is built from TRBV18 and TRBJ2-3; possibly TRBD1 for D (6 bases). Trimming cost V 3 bases and J 2 bases, with 12 bases left between them. Germline V gives CDR1 KGHSH, CDR2 LQKENI. The CDR3 length is 15 residues. The CDR3 coding sequence is TGTGCCAGCTCACCGACAGGAATTTACACAGATACGCAGTATTTT. Translation: CASSPTGIYTDTQYF. Based on the CDR3 plus reference TRBV18 and TRBJ2-3, the full variable domain is NAGVMQNPRHLVRRRGQEARLRCSPMKGHSHVYWYRQLPEEGLKFMVYLQKENIIDESGMPKERFSAEFPKEGPSILRIQQVVRGDSAAYFCASSPTGIYTDTQYFGPGTRLTVL.

This rearrangement joins TRBV29-1 to TRBJ1-1; D unresolved. With 1 base removed from V and 2 bases from J, the gap between germline ends came to 8 bases. Germline V CDR1 and CDR2: SQVTM, ANQGSEA. CDR3 length: 13 residues. CDR3 sequence (DNA): TGCAGCGTTGAAGGGAGGGTTAACACTGAAGCTTTCTTT. Its protein is CSVEGRVNTEAFF.

The chain combines TRBV9 with TRBJ2-5; 8 bases align to TRBD1. This CDR3 spans 14 amino acids. Trimming at V came to 4 bases and at J to 7 bases, leaving 9 bases not matched to a gene. Germline loops: CDR1 SGDLS, CDR2 YYNGEE. Here the CDR3 reads CASSSRTGLGTQYF. CDR3 bases: TGTGCCAGCAGCTCCCGGACAGGGCTAGGGACCCAGTACTTC. The complete variable domain, with remaining parts taken from reference TRBV9 and TRBJ2-5, reads DSGVTQTPKHLITATGQRVTLRCSPRSGDLSVYWYQQSLDQGLQFLIQYYNGEERAKGNILERFSAQQFPDLHSELNLSSLELGDSALYFCASSSRTGLGTQYFGPGTRLLVL.

J is TRBJ2-2 and V is TRBV18; D is unclear. The V and J ends lost 8 bases and 3 bases respectively, with 10 bases between them. CDR1 and CDR2 from the germline V gene are KGHSH and LQKENI. The CDR3 runs 13 residues. The CDR3 region is CASTATYTGELFF. In DNA form, the CDR3 reads TGTGCCAGCACAGCAACATACACCGGGGAGCTGTTTTTT.

This clone showed up just a few times. The DNA for the CDR3 is TGTGCCAGCAGCTTAACCGGAGCGGGAGATCTCAGCAATGAGCAGTTCTTC. Translated, it gives CASSLTGAGDLSNEQFF. V gene TRBV7-3 combines with J gene TRBJ2-1, with 8 bases lining up with TRBD2. Germline V gene data show CDR1 as SGHTA and CDR2 as FQGTGA. The CDR3 runs to 17 residues. The V and J ends lost 0 bases and 6 bases, in that order; junction bases with no gene match: 10.

This clone occurred a few times. This chain joins TRBV2 and TRBJ2-2; no clear D. Germline-derived CDR1 and CDR2 are SNHLY and FYNNEI. The ends were cut back, 6 bases at V and 1 base at J, with 9 bases in the middle. This CDR3 is built from 14 residues. CDR3 DNA sequence: TGTGCCAGCAGCATGGAGTGGAACACCGGGGAGCTGTTTTTT. Amino acid sequence: CASSMEWNTGELFF.

The chain uses TRBV7-2 and TRBJ1-1, with a possible D match to TRBD1 (6 bases). V was cut by 3 bases and J by 3 bases, with 11 bases left in between. This CDR3 comprises 14 residues. Germline V gives CDR1 SGHTA, CDR2 FQGNSA. CDR3 coding DNA: TGTGCCAGCAGCTTGCCAGGGGAGTACACTGAAGCTTTCTTT. Residues: CASSLPGEYTEAFF.

This clone was detected many times. In nucleotides, the CDR3 is TGCAGCGTTGAAACCGACACGGCGAAACTGTTTTTT. It yields the protein CSVETDTAKLFF. The rearrangement joins TRBV29-1 to TRBJ1-4, with unresolved D. This CDR3 is 12 amino acids long. V was clipped by 2 bases and J by 11 bases, with 12 bases between them. The germline gives CDR1 SQVTM, CDR2 ANQGSEA.

The rearrangement links TRBV30 to TRBJ2-3; D may be TRBD2 (5 bases). Germline CDR1 and CDR2: GTSNPN and SVGIG (reference sequence). This CDR3 contains 12 residues. V was trimmed by 7 bases and J by 0 bases, leaving 8 bases between them. DNA of the CDR3: TGTGCCTCCTCGGGGAGCACAGATACGCAGTATTTT. Amino acids: CASSGSTDTQYF.

This clone occurred a few times. This chain links TRBV7-9 with TRBJ1-1; D remains unclear. Between the trimmed V and J ends, which lost 7 bases and 2 bases, there was a span of 11 bases. Germline loops: CDR1 SEHNR, CDR2 FQNEAQ (reference sequence). The CDR3 contains 13 residues. Written as DNA, the CDR3 is TGTGCCAGCATCCTTACCACCAACACTGAAGCTTTCTTT. Its protein product is CASILTTNTEAFF.

The chain links TRBV15 to TRBJ1-4, with D unclear. Per germline, CDR1 LNHNV and CDR2 YYDKDF (reference sequence). With 6 bases removed from V and 6 bases from J, the gap between germline ends came to 11 bases. This CDR3 contains 13 residues. The CDR3 here is CATRAGVYEKLFF. CDR3 bases: TGTGCCACCAGAGCTGGGGTTTATGAAAAACTGTTTTTT.

The chain couples TRBV30 to TRBJ1-1, with TRBD1 matching over 10 bases. The CDR3 sequence is 17 residues long. Germline loops: CDR1 GTSNPN, CDR2 SVGIG (reference sequence). V lost 3 bases, J lost 2 bases, and 12 bases stayed unmatched. The CDR3 sequence is CAWRGDRGGSPNTEAFF. CDR3 sequence (DNA): TGTGCCTGGAGGGGGGACAGGGGCGGTTCCCCTAACACTGAAGCTTTCTTT.

This clone was counted a few times. The rearrangement links TRBV5-1 to TRBJ2-7; no clear D gene. CDR1 is SGHRS and CDR2 is YFSETQ in the germline V gene. The CDR3 has 12 residues. V shed 1 base and J shed 2 bases, with 4 bases lying between them. CDR3 sequence: CASSLQAYEQYF. The CDR3 DNA reads TGCGCCAGCAGCTTGCAAGCCTACGAGCAGTACTTC.

V and J are TRBV9 and TRBJ2-7; 8 bases align to TRBD2. From germline, CDR1 is SGDLS and CDR2 YYNGEE. The CDR3 consists of 15 residues. Losses at the gene ends were 1 base for V and 2 bases for J; bases not matched to a gene: 5. CDR3 region: CASSVYGSGAYEQYF. Written as DNA, the CDR3 is TGTGCCAGCAGCGTATACGGTAGCGGGGCCTACGAGCAGTACTTC.

This clone was counted between two and nine times. V usage is TRBV10-3 and J usage is TRBJ2-7; D remains ambiguous. Between the trimmed V and J ends, which lost 0 bases and 5 bases, there was a span of 11 bases. The CDR3 contains 14 residues. CDR1 is ENHRY and CDR2 is SYGVKD in the germline V gene. CDR3 nucleotides: TGTGCCATCAGTGAGTCTAGTAGTTCCAACGAGCAGTACGTC. Translated: CAISESSSSNEQYV.

This clone appeared a few times. The V call is TRBV9, the J call TRBJ2-3, with D perhaps matching TRBD2 (5 bases). The germline V gene encodes CDR1 SGDLS and CDR2 YYNGEE. CDR3 size: 17 residues. Trimming pared 7 bases from V and 2 bases from J, leaving 23 bases between. CDR3 bases: TGTGCCAGCGCGACTAAGGGAGACGGCCTAGTCACAGATACGCAGTATTTT. Its protein is CASATKGDGLVTDTQYF. The full variable domain, its missing parts supplied by reference TRBV9 and TRBJ2-3, is DSGVTQTPKHLITATGQRVTLRCSPRSGDLSVYWYQQSLDQGLQFLIQYYNGEERAKGNILERFSAQQFPDLHSELNLSSLELGDSALYFCASATKGDGLVTDTQYFGPGTRLTVL.

This rearrangement joins TRBV13 to TRBJ2-7; D might be TRBD1 (5 bases). Germline V gene data show CDR1 as PRHDT and CDR2 as FYEKMQ (reference sequence). The V and J ends lost 0 bases and 7 bases respectively, with 13 bases between them. This CDR3 is built from 14 residues. CDR3: CASSLGRDEWEQYF. CDR3 nucleotides: TGTGCCAGCAGCTTAGGCAGGGATGAGTGGGAGCAGTACTTC.

This clone was detected ten times or more. Here the CDR3 DNA reads TGTGCCAGCACGGAGCCCTCTGGGGCCAACGTCCTGACTTTC. Amino acids: CASTEPSGANVLTF. The chain has TRBV2 and TRBJ2-6; D unclear. V was trimmed by 7 bases and J by 0 bases, leaving 7 bases between them. The CDR3 is 14 amino acids. Germline-derived CDR1 and CDR2 are SNHLY and FYNNEI. The variable domain in full, completed from reference TRBV2 and TRBJ2-6, reads EPEVTQTPSHQVTQMGQEVILRCVPISNHLYFYWYRQILGQKVEFLVSFYNNEISEKSEIFDDQFSVERPDGSNFTLKIRSTKLEDSAMYFCASTEPSGANVLTFGAGSRLTVL.

The chain recombines TRBV7-8 with TRBJ2-5; TRBD1 might be the D (6 bases). The V end lost 5 bases, the J end lost 6 bases, and 19 bases lay between the germline ends. Germline CDR1 and CDR2: SGHVS and FQNEAQ. This CDR3 has 15 residues. CDR3 nucleotide sequence: TGTGCCAGCAGCCCGCGAGCCACAGGGTTGCAGACCCAGTACTTC. Its protein is CASSPRATGLQTQYF.